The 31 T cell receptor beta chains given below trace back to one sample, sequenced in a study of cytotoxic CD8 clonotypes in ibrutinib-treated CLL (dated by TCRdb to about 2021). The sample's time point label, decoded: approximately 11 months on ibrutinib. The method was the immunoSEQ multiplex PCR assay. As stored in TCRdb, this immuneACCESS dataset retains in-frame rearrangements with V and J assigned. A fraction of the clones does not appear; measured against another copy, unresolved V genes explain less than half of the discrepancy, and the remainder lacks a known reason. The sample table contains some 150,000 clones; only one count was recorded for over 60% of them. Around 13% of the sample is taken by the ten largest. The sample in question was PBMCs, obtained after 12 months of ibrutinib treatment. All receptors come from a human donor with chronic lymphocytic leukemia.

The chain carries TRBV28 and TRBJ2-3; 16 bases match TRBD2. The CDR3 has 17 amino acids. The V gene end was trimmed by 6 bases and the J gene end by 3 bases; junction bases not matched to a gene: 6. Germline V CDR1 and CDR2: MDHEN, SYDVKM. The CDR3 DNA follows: TGTGCCAGCAGGCAGGGACTAGCGGGAGGGTTGACAGATACGCAGTATTTT. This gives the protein CASRQGLAGGLTDTQYF.

The CDR3 loop is CAWTQTNWAGTVYYGNTIYF. The CDR3 DNA reads as TGTGCCTGGACCCAAACAAACTGGGCCGGGACAGTTTATTACGGAAACACCATATATTTT. This rearrangement joins TRBV30 to TRBJ1-3; 7 positions agree with TRBD1. V gave up 4 bases and J gave up 4 bases; unmatched junction bases: 25. There are 20 residues in the CDR3. Germline CDR1 GTSNPN, CDR2 SVGIG (reference sequence).

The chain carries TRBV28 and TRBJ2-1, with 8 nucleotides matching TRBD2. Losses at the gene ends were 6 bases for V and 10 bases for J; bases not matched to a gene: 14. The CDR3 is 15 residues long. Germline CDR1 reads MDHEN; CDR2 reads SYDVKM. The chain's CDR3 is CASSPITSGRKEQFF. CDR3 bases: TGTGCCAGCAGCCCCATCACTAGCGGACGAAAAGAGCAGTTCTTC.

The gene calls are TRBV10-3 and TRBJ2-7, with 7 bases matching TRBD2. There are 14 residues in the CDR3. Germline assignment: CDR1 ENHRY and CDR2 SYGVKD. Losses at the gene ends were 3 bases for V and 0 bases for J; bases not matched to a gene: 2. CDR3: CAISESGNSYEQYF. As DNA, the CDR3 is TGTGCCATCAGTGAAAGCGGGAACTCCTACGAGCAGTACTTC.

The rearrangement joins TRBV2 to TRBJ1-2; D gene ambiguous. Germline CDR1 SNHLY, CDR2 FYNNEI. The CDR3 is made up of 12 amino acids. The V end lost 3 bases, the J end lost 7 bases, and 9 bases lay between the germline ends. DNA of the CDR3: TGTGCCAGCAGTGAGGGTGGCCGTGGCTACACCTTC. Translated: CASSEGGRGYTF. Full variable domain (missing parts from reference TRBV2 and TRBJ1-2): EPEVTQTPSHQVTQMGQEVILRCVPISNHLYFYWYRQILGQKVEFLVSFYNNEISEKSEIFDDQFSVERPDGSNFTLKIRSTKLEDSAMYFCASSEGGRGYTFGSGTRLTVV.

Here the CDR3 DNA reads TGTGCCAGCAGTGAGGGGGCGACTAATGAAAAACTGTTTTTT. Translating gives CASSEGATNEKLFF. The chain uses TRBV6-4 and TRBJ1-4, with D possibly TRBD1 on 6 matching bases. Germline-derived CDR1 and CDR2 are MRHNA and SNTAGT. The V end lost 3 bases, the J end lost 2 bases, and 7 bases lay between the germline ends. The CDR3 extends over 14 amino acids.

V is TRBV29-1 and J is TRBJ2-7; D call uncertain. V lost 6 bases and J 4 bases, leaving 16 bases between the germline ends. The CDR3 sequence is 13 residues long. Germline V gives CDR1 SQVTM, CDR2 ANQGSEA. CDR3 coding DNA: TGCAGCGTGGGAACGACGGCTCGATACGAGCAGTACTTC. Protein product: CSVGTTARYEQYF.

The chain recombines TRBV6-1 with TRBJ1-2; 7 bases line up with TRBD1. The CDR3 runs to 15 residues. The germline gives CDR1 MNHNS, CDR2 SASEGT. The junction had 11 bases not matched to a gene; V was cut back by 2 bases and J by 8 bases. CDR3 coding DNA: TGTGCCAGCAGTGAATCCAGGACAGGCCGTCGGGGCTACACCTTC. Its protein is CASSESRTGRRGYTF.

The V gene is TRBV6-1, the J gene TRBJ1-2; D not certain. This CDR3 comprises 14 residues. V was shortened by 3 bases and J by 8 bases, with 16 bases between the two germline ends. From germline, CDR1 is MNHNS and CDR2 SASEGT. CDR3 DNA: TGTGCCAGCAGTGAGGAGATACAGTTAATGGGCTACACCTTC. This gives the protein CASSEEIQLMGYTF.

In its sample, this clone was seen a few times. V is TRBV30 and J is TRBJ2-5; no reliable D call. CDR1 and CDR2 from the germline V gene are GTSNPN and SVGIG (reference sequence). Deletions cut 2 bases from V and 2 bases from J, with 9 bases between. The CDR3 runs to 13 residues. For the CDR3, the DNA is TGTGCCTGGAGTCGGCAGCCTCAAGAGACCCAGTACTTC. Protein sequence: CAWSRQPQETQYF.

The chain's CDR3 is CASSQDLQRSYNEQFF. CDR3 DNA: TGCGCCAGCAGCCAAGATCTACAGCGGAGCTACAATGAGCAGTTCTTC. The chain combines TRBV4-3 with TRBJ2-1; a possible D gene is TRBD2 (5 bases). This CDR3 region has 16 residues. Trimming pared 0 bases from V and 3 bases from J, leaving 12 bases between. The germline V gene has CDR1 LGHNA and CDR2 YSLEER.

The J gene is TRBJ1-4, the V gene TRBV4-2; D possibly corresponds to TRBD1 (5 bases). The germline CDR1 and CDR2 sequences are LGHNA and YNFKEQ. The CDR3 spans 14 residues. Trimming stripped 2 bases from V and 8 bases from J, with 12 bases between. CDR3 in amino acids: CASSQQGHGEKLFF. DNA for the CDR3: TGTGCCAGCAGCCAACAGGGCCATGGAGAAAAACTGTTTTTT.

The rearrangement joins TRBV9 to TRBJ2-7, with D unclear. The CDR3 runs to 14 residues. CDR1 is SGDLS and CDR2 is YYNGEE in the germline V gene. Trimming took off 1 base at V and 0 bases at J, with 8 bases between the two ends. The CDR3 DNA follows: TGTGCCAGCAGCGTATCCCCGAGCTCCTACGAGCAGTACTTC. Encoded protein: CASSVSPSSYEQYF.

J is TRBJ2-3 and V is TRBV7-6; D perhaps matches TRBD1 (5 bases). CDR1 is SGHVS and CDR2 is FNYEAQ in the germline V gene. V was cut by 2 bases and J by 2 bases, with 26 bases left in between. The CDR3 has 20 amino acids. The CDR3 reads CASSLPLNQSTGELTDTQYF. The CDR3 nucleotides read TGTGCCAGCAGCTTACCGCTTAATCAGTCAACAGGAGAACTCACAGATACGCAGTATTTT.

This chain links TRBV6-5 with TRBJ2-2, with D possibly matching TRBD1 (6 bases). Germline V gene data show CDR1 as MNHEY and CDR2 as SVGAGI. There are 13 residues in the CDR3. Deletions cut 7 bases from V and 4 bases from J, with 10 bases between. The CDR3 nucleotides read TGTGCCAGCACTAGGGGGAGCACCGGGGAGCTGTTTTTT. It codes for CASTRGSTGELFF.

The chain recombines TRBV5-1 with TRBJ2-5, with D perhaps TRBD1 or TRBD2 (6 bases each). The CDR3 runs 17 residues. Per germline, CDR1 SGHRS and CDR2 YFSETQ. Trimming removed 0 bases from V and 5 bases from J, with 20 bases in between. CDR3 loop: CASSLALHPGAQETQYF. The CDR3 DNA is TGCGCCAGCAGCTTGGCCCTACATCCGGGGGCGCAGGAGACCCAGTACTTC.

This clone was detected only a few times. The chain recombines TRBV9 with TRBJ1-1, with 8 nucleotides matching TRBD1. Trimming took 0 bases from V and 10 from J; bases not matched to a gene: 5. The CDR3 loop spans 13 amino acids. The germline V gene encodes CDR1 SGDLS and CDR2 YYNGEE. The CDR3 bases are TGTGCCAGCAGCGTAGTAGGACAGGGAGCAGCTTTCTTT. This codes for CASSVVGQGAAFF.

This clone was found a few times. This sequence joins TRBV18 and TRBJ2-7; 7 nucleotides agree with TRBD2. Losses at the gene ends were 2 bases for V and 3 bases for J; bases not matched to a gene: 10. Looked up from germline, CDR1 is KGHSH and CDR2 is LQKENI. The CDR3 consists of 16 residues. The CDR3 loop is CASSPTVASGYYEQYF. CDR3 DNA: TGTGCCAGCTCACCAACAGTGGCTAGCGGTTACTACGAGCAGTACTTC.

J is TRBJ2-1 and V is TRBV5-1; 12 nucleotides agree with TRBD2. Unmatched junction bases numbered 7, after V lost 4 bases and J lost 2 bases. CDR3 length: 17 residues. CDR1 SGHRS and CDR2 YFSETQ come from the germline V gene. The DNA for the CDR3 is TGCGCCAGCAGCAACCCTACTAGCGGGAGGACCTACAATGAGCAGTTCTTC. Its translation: CASSNPTSGRTYNEQFF.

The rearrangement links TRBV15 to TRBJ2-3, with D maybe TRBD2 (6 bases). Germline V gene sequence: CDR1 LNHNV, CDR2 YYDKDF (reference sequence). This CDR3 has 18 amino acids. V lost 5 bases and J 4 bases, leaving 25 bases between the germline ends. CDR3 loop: CATSPDYLGGYQSDTQYF. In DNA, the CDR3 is TGTGCCACCAGCCCGGACTACCTAGGAGGGTACCAGTCAGATACGCAGTATTTT.

The CDR3 here is CASMGSNYGYTF. In DNA form, the CDR3 reads TGTGCCAGTATGGGTAGTAACTATGGCTACACCTTC. V is TRBV19 and J is TRBJ1-2; D uncertain. V was trimmed by 7 bases and J by 1 base, leaving 7 bases between them. CDR1 and CDR2 from the germline V gene are LNHDA and SQIVND (reference sequence). This CDR3 region has 12 residues.

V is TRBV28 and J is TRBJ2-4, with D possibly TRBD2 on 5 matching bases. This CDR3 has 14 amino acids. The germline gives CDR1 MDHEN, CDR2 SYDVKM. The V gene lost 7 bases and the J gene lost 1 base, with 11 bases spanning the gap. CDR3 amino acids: CASKAGAAKNIQYF. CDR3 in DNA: TGTGCCAGCAAGGCGGGTGCGGCCAAAAACATTCAGTACTTC. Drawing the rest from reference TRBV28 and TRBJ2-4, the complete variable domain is DVKVTQSSRYLVKRTGEKVFLECVQDMDHENMFWYRQDPGLGLRLIYFSYDVKMKEKGDIPEGYSVSREKKERFSLILESASTNQTSMYLCASKAGAAKNIQYFGAGTRLSVL.

The CDR3 is CASSGQGGNSPLHF. The CDR3 DNA reads as TGTGCCAGCAGCGGACAGGGGGGAAATTCACCCCTCCACTTT. J is TRBJ1-6 and V is TRBV9, with 9 nucleotides matching TRBD1. The germline V gene encodes CDR1 SGDLS and CDR2 YYNGEE. This CDR3 is 14 amino acids long. The ends lost 3 bases at V and 7 bases at J; junction bases unmatched: 2.

The DNA for the CDR3 is TGTGCCAGCAGCGCGACTAGCGGGAATTGGTTCGATGAGCAGTTCTTC. This gives the protein CASSATSGNWFDEQFF. This chain connects TRBV11-1 to TRBJ2-1; 11 bases fit TRBD2. CDR1 and CDR2 (germline): SGHAT, FQDESV (reference sequence). V lost 5 bases, J lost 8 bases, and 11 bases stayed unmatched. This CDR3 has 16 residues.

The CDR3 loop reads CASSQDRNTEAFF. CDR3 DNA: TGTGCCAGCAGTCAAGACAGAAACACTGAAGCTTTCTTT. The gene calls are TRBV2 and TRBJ1-1, with D possibly being TRBD1 (5 bases). Trimming removed 5 bases at V and 2 bases at J, with 9 bases between. Germline CDR1 SNHLY, CDR2 FYNNEI. CDR3 length: 13 residues. Full variable domain (remainder filled in from reference TRBV2 and TRBJ1-1): EPEVTQTPSHQVTQMGQEVILRCVPISNHLYFYWYRQILGQKVEFLVSFYNNEISEKSEIFDDQFSVERPDGSNFTLKIRSTKLEDSAMYFCASSQDRNTEAFFGQGTRLTVV.

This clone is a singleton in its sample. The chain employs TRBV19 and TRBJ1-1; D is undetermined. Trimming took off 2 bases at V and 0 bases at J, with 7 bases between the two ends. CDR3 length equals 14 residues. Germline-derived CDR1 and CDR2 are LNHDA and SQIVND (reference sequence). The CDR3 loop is CASSISSLNTEAFF. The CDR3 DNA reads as TGTGCCAGTAGTATATCCAGTTTGAACACTGAAGCTTTCTTT.

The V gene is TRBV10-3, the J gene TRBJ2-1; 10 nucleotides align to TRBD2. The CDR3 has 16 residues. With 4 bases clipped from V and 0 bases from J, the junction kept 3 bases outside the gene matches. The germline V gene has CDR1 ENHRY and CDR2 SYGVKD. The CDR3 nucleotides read TGTGCCATCAGTGCGGCTAGCGGGAGCTCCTACAATGAGCAGTTCTTC. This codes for CAISAASGSSYNEQFF.

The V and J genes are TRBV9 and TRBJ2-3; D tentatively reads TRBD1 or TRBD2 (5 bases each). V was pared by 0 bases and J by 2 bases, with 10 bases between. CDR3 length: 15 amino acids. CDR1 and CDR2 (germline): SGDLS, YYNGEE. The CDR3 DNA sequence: TGTGCCAGCAGCGTAGGAGGGACCGACACAGATACGCAGTATTTT. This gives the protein CASSVGGTDTDTQYF.

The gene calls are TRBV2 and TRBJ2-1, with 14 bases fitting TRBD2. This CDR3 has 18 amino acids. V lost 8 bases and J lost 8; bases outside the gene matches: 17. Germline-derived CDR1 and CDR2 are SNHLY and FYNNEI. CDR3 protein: CASEGALTGTSGSDEQFF. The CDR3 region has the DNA TGTGCCAGCGAGGGGGCACTCACCGGGACTAGCGGGAGCGATGAGCAGTTCTTC.

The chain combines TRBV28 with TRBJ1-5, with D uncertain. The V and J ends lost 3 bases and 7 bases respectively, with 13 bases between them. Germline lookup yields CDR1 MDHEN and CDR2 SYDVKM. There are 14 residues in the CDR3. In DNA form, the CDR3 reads TGTGCCAGCAGTTTTTCGGGCGCCGCACAGCCCCAGCATTTT. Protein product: CASSFSGAAQPQHF.

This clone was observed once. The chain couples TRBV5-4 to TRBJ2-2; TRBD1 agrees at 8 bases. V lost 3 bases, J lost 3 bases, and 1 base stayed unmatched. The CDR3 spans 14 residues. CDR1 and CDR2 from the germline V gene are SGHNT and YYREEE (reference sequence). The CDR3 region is CASSWTGYTGELFF. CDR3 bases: TGTGCCAGCAGCTGGACAGGGTACACCGGGGAGCTGTTTTTT. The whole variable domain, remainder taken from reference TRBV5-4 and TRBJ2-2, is ETGVTQSPTHLIKTRGQQVTLRCSSQSGHNTVSWYQQALGQGPQFIFQYYREEENGRGNFPPRFSGLQFPNYSSELNVNALELDDSALYLCASSWTGYTGELFFGEGSRLTVL.